The clone carrying this TCR beta chain was seen only once. Antigen specificity is unknown. PBMCs provided sorted CD4+ and CD8+ T cells. This sample was taken from a study of CD8+ T cells in alopecia areata. Study-wide results and limits: Scalp samples also yield sequences of resident alphabeta T cells from normal skin. Unlike in mice, where it was clearer, TCR sharing across patients was less clear, possibly HLA-related. Elevated clonality characterized lesional scalp relative to normal scalp, particularly in alopecia totalis/universalis.

Extracted RNA was reverse transcribed, and the resulting cDNA served as sequencing template. Libraries were prepared by immunoSEQ multiplex PCR; TCRdb keeps only in-frame clonotypes and omits some of them. The repertoire holds more than 95,000 clones, with about 60% as singletons. Trimming removed 3 bases at V and 4 bases at J, with 15 bases between. This CDR3 region has 15 residues. Germline values: CDR1 SNHLY, CDR2 FYNNEI. This sequence was found in a human donor in good health. The rearrangement links TRBV2 to TRBJ2-5; D tentatively fits TRBD1 or TRBD2 (6 bases each). Input material: CD4+ T cells sorted from blood. The CDR3 spells CASSESGARGETQYF. The CDR3 DNA sequence: TGTGCCAGCAGTGAGTCGGGGGCCCGAGGAGAGACCCAGTACTTC.